These T cell receptor beta chains were read from a single sample in a study of cytomegalovirus exposure and HLA in healthy donors. Assay: immunoSEQ multiplex PCR; the TCRdb copy retains only in-frame clones and omits some. The table lists approximately 76,000 clones, around 94% of them singletons, with 3.3% in the top ten. Sequencing was carried out using PBMCs. These receptors came from a young woman in good health and CMV-seropositive. Both conserved end residues are part of each CDR3. A D gene is named only where the DNA matches it firmly. Size values are once, few and many counts, or a class for expanded clones, and some rows have none.

d_call | clone_size | j_call | v_call | cdr3_aa | cdr3_nt
- | - | TRBJ2-7 | TRBV7-2 | CASSLQWQYEQYF | TGTGCCAGCAGCTTACAATGGCAGTACGAGCAGTACTTC
- | - | TRBJ2-1 | TRBV7-2 | CASSLISGEQFF | TGTGCCAGCAGCTTAATTTCAGGAGAGCAGTTCTTC
TRBD2 | - | TRBJ2-3 | TRBV6-1 | CASSEGRSGVMADTQYF | TGTGCCAGCAGTGAAGGCCGGAGCGGGGTAATGGCAGATACGCAGTATTTT
- | - | TRBJ1-5 | TRBV18 | CASSRGDNQPQHF | TGTGCCAGCTCTCGGGGAGACAATCAGCCCCAGCATTTT
TRBD2 | - | TRBJ2-3 | TRBV27 | CASSLLLAGGGTDTQYF | TGTGCCAGCAGTCTCCTCCTAGCGGGAGGGGGCACAGATACGCAGTATTTT
TRBD2 | - | TRBJ2-5 | TRBV5-1 | CASNLAGLYEETQYF | TGCGCCAGCAACTTAGCGGGACTGTACGAAGAGACCCAGTACTTC
- | - | TRBJ2-5 | TRBV7-9 | CASSLKAQHQETQYF | TGTGCCAGCAGCTTAAAAGCGCAGCATCAAGAGACCCAGTACTTC
- | - | TRBJ2-2 | TRBV21-1 | CASSTRQGWSTGELFF | TGTGCCAGCAGCACCAGACAGGGTTGGTCGACCGGGGAGCTGTTTTTT
- | - | TRBJ2-1 | TRBV28 | CASSRLEGHNEQFF | TGTGCCAGCAGCCGACTAGAGGGACACAATGAGCAGTTCTTC
- | - | TRBJ1-6 | TRBV2 | CASRNTGPTSPLHF | TGTGCCAGCAGAAATACAGGGCCCACTTCACCCCTCCACTTT
- | - | TRBJ1-4 | TRBV28 | CASAQTQGTNEKLFF | TGTGCCAGCGCCCAAACACAGGGAACTAATGAAAAACTGTTTTTT
TRBD2 | - | TRBJ2-1 | TRBV7-8 | CASSFPGLAGTGEQFF | TGTGCCAGCAGCTTCCCGGGACTAGCGGGGACCGGGGAGCAGTTCTTC
TRBD2 | - | TRBJ2-7 | TRBV28 | CASSSPGLAEIYYEQYF | TGTGCCAGCAGTTCCCCGGGACTAGCGGAGATCTACTACGAGCAGTACTTC
- | - | TRBJ2-7 | TRBV5-1 | CASSLGPEGGEQYF | TGCGCCAGCAGCTTGGGGCCAGAAGGGGGCGAGCAGTACTTC
- | - | TRBJ2-2 | TRBV4-1 | CASSTLPRGTGELFF | TGCGCCAGCAGCACCCTCCCCCGGGGCACCGGGGAGCTGTTTTTT
TRBD1 | - | TRBJ1-4 | TRBV5-6 | CASSSGQGGNEKLFF | TGTGCCAGCAGCAGCGGACAGGGAGGTAATGAAAAACTGTTTTTT
TRBD2 | - | TRBJ2-5 | TRBV13 | CASSARLAGGGVETQYF | TGTGCCAGCAGCGCCCGACTAGCGGGGGGCGGGGTAGAGACCCAGTACTTC
- | - | TRBJ1-5 | TRBV5-1 | CASSLGGGIVQPQHF | TGCGCCAGCAGCTTGGGCGGGGGCATTGTCCAGCCCCAGCATTTT
TRBD2 | - | TRBJ2-3 | TRBV18 | CASSPNVAGVTTDTQYF | TGTGCCAGCTCACCAAATGTGGCGGGAGTAACCACAGATACGCAGTATTTT
- | - | TRBJ1-2 | TRBV7-9 | CAIHSEGDGYTF | TGTGCCATCCATTCAGAGGGGGATGGCTACACCTTC
- | once | TRBJ1-2 | TRBV4-3 | CASSQDGWGGHYGYTF | TGCGCCAGCAGCCAAGATGGCTGGGGGGGCCACTATGGCTACACCTTC
- | - | TRBJ2-7 | TRBV19 | CASSMSGVPYEQYF | TGTGCCAGTAGTATGTCGGGAGTTCCCTACGAGCAGTACTTC
- | - | TRBJ1-1 | TRBV11-1 | CASSLAQVEAFF | TGTGCCAGCAGCTTAGCCCAGGTAGAAGCTTTCTTT
- | - | TRBJ1-4 | TRBV15 | CATSRASGRGNEKLFF | TGTGCCACCAGCAGAGCTTCGGGCAGAGGGAATGAAAAACTGTTTTTT
TRBD1 | - | TRBJ1-6 | TRBV6-1 | CASSSGQGTSPLHF | TGTGCCAGCAGCTCAGGACAGGGAACTTCACCCCTCCACTTT
- | - | TRBJ2-1 | TRBV27 | CASSWGVEGTYNEQFF | TGTGCCAGCAGCTGGGGGGTGGAGGGGACCTACAATGAGCAGTTCTTC
TRBD1 | - | TRBJ1-1 | TRBV5-1 | CASSLGAGGAGTEAFF | TGCGCCAGCAGCTTGGGCGCAGGGGGCGCGGGGACTGAAGCTTTCTTT
- | - | TRBJ2-7 | TRBV11-3 | CASSSLIGAYEQYF | TGTGCCAGCAGCTCGTTGATCGGGGCCTACGAGCAGTACTTC
- | - | TRBJ2-7 | TRBV19 | CASTSGGEQYF | TGTGCCAGTACTTCCGGGGGTGAGCAGTACTTC
TRBD2 | - | TRBJ2-1 | TRBV7-3 | CASSLTSGRVGEQFF | TGTGCCAGCAGCTTAACTAGCGGGAGGGTGGGTGAGCAGTTCTTC
- | - | TRBJ1-1 | TRBV19 | CASRLRAGEAFF | TGTGCCAGTAGACTCCGGGCAGGGGAAGCTTTCTTT
TRBD1 | - | TRBJ1-2 | TRBV6-1 | CASSHRQGEGYTF | TGTGCCAGCAGCCACAGACAGGGGGAAGGCTACACCTTC
TRBD1 | - | TRBJ1-5 | TRBV19 | CASSTDRGLNQPQHF | TGTGCCAGTAGTACGGACAGGGGACTTAATCAGCCCCAGCATTTT
TRBD1 | - | TRBJ1-1 | TRBV13 | CASSARDSLVNTEAFF | TGTGCCAGCAGCGCCCGGGACAGCCTCGTGAACACTGAAGCTTTCTTT
- | - | TRBJ2-1 | TRBV5-1 | CASSLAGTMVHEQFF | TGCGCCAGCAGCTTGGCCGGGACAATGGTCCATGAGCAGTTCTTC
TRBD1 | - | TRBJ2-7 | TRBV7-2 | CASSTRQGDYEQYF | TGTGCCAGCAGCACCCGACAGGGGGACTACGAGCAGTACTTC
- | - | TRBJ2-1 | TRBV9 | CASSGGQPPTGNEQFF | TGTGCCAGCAGCGGTGGACAGCCCCCGACGGGCAATGAGCAGTTCTTC
- | - | TRBJ2-1 | TRBV20-1 | CSAQYNEQFF | TGCAGTGCTCAATACAATGAGCAGTTCTTC
TRBD1 | - | TRBJ2-7 | TRBV11-3 | CASSSGQGVSYEQYF | TGTGCCAGCAGCTCAGGACAGGGGGTTTCCTACGAGCAGTACTTC
- | - | TRBJ2-3 | TRBV25-1 | CASSLAGGTDTQYF | TGTGCCAGCAGTCTAGCTGGAGGCACAGATACGCAGTATTTT